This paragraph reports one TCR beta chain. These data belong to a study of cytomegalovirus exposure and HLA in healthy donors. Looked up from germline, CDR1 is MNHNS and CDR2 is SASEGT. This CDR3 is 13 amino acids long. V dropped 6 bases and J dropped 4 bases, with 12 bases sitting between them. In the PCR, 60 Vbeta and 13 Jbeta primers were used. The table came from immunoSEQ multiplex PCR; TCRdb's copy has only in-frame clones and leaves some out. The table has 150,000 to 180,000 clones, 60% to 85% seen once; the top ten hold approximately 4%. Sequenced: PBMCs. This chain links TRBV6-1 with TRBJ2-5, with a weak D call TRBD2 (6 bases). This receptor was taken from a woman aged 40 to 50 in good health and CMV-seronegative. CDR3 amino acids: CASSRLEGETQYF. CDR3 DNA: TGTGCCAGCAGCAGACTAGAAGGAGAGACCCAGTACTTC.